This passage covers 8 T cell receptor beta chains from one sample sequenced in a study of post-analysis software for immune sequencing data. Libraries were made from TCR beta cDNA, and they carried unique molecular identifiers. MiXCR, run by TCRdb on the PCR reads, gives a single entry per CDR3 protein. There are 700,000 to 900,000 distinct CDR3 sequences in the sample; 40% to 55% occur only once, and roughly 5.2% lies in the top ten. Study findings and constraints: A few TRBV segments appeared more often in patients than in controls, and TRBV5-6, TRBV5-1 and TRBV20-1 were among these.

The antigens these receptors bind are not known. Material for sequencing was blood. The receptors come from a girl under 18 with multiple sclerosis.

V gene TRBV6-1 combines with J gene TRBJ2-7, with 11 bases that match TRBD1. Germline lookup yields CDR1 MNHNS and CDR2 SASEGT. The CDR3 length is 16 residues. After removal of 7 bases from V and 1 base from J, the junction contained 9 bases not matched to a gene. The CDR3 is CASTWTGGANSYEQYF. The DNA of the CDR3 is TGTGCCAGCACGTGGACAGGGGGCGCGAATTCCTACGAGCAGTACTTC.

The rearrangement links TRBV12-3 or TRBV12-4 to TRBJ1-1; D possibly corresponds to TRBD1 (6 bases). V was cut by 5 bases and J by 6 bases, with 10 bases left in between. This CDR3 spans 12 amino acids. The CDR3 coding sequence is TGTGCCAGCAGTCCCCGGACAGCTGAAGCTTTCTTT. Protein: CASSPRTAEAFF.

The V and J genes are TRBV29-1 and TRBJ1-1, with a tentative D call TRBD1 (5 bases). Trimming left V 8 bases short and J 7 bases short, with 11 bases between. Germline-derived CDR1 and CDR2 are SQVTM and ANQGSEA. This CDR3 region has 10 residues. The chain's CDR3 is CSPPDSEAFF. In DNA form, the CDR3 reads TGCAGCCCCCCCGACAGTGAAGCTTTCTTT.

This chain uses TRBV7-9 with TRBJ2-2; TRBD1 agrees at 9 bases. This CDR3 has 14 residues. From germline, CDR1 is SEHNR and CDR2 FQNEAQ (reference sequence). J was trimmed by 7 bases and V by 7 bases; bases with no gene match: 7. The CDR3 loop is CASTGQGWGGELFF. The CDR3 bases are TGTGCCAGCACCGGACAGGGGTGGGGCGGGGAGCTGTTTTTT.

This clonotype was seen more than once but under ten times. The chain has TRBV7-9 and TRBJ2-1, with 7 bases identical to TRBD1. CDR3 size: 15 residues. Per the germline V gene, CDR1 is SEHNR and CDR2 is FQNEAQ (reference sequence). Losses at the gene ends were 5 bases for V and 5 bases for J; bases not matched to a gene: 9. The CDR3 bases are TGTGCCAGCAGCGTGAACACCGGGACAGACAATGAGCAGTTCTTC. The encoded protein is CASSVNTGTDNEQFF.

The chain is built from TRBV10-3 and TRBJ2-3; D could derive from TRBD1 or TRBD2 (5 bases each). This CDR3 has 15 amino acids. The V gene's germline CDR1 is ENHRY and CDR2 SYGVKD. V lost 10 bases and J 0 bases, leaving 17 bases between the germline ends. CDR3 nucleotides: TGTGCCACGCCTTACCGGGGCTCTAGCACAGATACGCAGTATTTT. Protein sequence: CATPYRGSSTDTQYF.

The table lists this clonotype with a few counts. The DNA of the CDR3 is TGCGCCAGCAGCTTGGACAGGGTCAATGAGCAGTTCTTC. Its protein product is CASSLDRVNEQFF. The rearrangement links TRBV5-1 to TRBJ2-1, with D possibly being TRBD1 (6 bases). V was cut by 0 bases and J by 6 bases, with 7 bases left in between. This CDR3 has 13 amino acids. Germline CDR1 reads SGHRS; CDR2 reads YFSETQ.

The V gene is TRBV10-2, the J gene TRBJ2-3; 7 bases agree with TRBD2. The germline V gene has CDR1 WSHSY and CDR2 SAAADI. With V trimmed by 4 bases and J by 4 bases, 11 bases remained unmatched. The CDR3 runs to 16 residues. Here the CDR3 DNA reads TGCGCCAGCAGTGTCCTTTGGCGGGAGAGGGCAGATACGCAGTATTTT. Translation gives CASSVLWRERADTQYF.